A selection of T cell receptor beta chains follows, all from one sample in a study of CD8 T cells in ankylosing spondylitis. MiXCR, applied by TCRdb to the 5' RACE reads, yields one record per CDR3 protein. The sample contains about 36,000 distinct CDR3 sequences, approximately 9.9% of which appear only once. The sequenced sample consisted of synovial fluid, either unsorted or a sorted T cell fraction (not recorded which). The receptor source for this set is a male donor with ankylosing spondylitis. Both conserved end residues are part of each CDR3. Each record gives: CDR3 length, V gene, D gene, clone size, J gene, CDR3 DNA, CDR3 protein. D genes are given only for firm matches. Expanded clones get a size class; other rows say once, few or many, or leave the size out.

>16|TRBV6-1|TRBD2|.|TRBJ2-7
TGTGCCAGCAGCACCCCTCTGGGGCGGGAGGGCCACGAGCAGTACTTC
CASSTPLGREGHEQYF
>18|TRBV6-5|.|many|TRBJ2-3
TGTGCCAGCAGTTACCCACAGGAGACAGGTTCTAGCACAGATACGCAGTATTTT
CASSYPQETGSSTDTQYF
>16|TRBV3-1|TRBD2|many|TRBJ2-1
TGTGCCAGCAGCCAAGTTTCTAGCGGGAGGAGGAATGAGCAGTTCTTC
CASSQVSSGRRNEQFF
>17|TRBV19|.|few|TRBJ2-1
TGTGCCAGTAGTATTGGGGACTGGGAGTACTCCTACAATGAGCAGTTCTTC
CASSIGDWEYSYNEQFF
>14|TRBV12-3/TRBV12-4|.|many|TRBJ2-2
TGTGCCAGCAGTTCGGGGGACAGCACCGGGGAGCTGTTTTTT
CASSSGDSTGELFF
>14|TRBV11-1|TRBD1|.|TRBJ2-7
TGTGCCAGCAGCACAGGACAGGAACGCTACGAGCAGTACTTC
CASSTGQERYEQYF
>14|TRBV20-1|TRBD1|few|TRBJ2-7
TGCAGTGTTAGAGATGACGGGACAGACTACGAGCAGTACTTC
CSVRDDGTDYEQYF
>12|TRBV19|TRBD2|few|TRBJ2-1
TGTGCCACCGGGACTAGCGGGACTGAGCAGTTCTTC
CATGTSGTEQFF
>15|TRBV10-2|.|many|TRBJ2-7
TGCGCCAGCAGTGAGCCCACCAGCGGTGGGGACGAGCAGTACTTC
CASSEPTSGGDEQYF
>17|TRBV7-9|TRBD1|few|TRBJ1-2
TGTGCCAGCAGCTCTCCCACCCAGACAGGGCTGGTCTATGGCTACACCTTC
CASSSPTQTGLVYGYTF
>15|TRBV5-5|.|medium-sized|TRBJ1-6
TGTGCCAGCAGCCCACCAACGGGGGCGGGGTCACCCCTCCACTTT
CASSPPTGAGSPLHF
>12|TRBV18|.|few|TRBJ2-1
TGTGCCAGCTCACTGCCTTACAATGAGCAGTTCTTC
CASSLPYNEQFF
>14|TRBV4-2|.|many|TRBJ2-4
TGTGCCAGCAGCCAAGGGGAGGAACCAAACATTCAGTACTTC
CASSQGEEPNIQYF
>14|TRBV5-1|.|.|TRBJ2-5
TGCGCCAGCAGCTTGGTCGCTAGAGAAGAGACCCAGTACTTC
CASSLVAREETQYF
>13|TRBV19|.|few|TRBJ2-5
TGTGCCAGTAGTAAGGAGGGCCAAGAGACCCAGTACTTC
CASSKEGQETQYF
>16|TRBV7-2|.|.|TRBJ2-3
TGTGCCAGCAGCTTAGTTGCGGCCTCTAGCACAGATACGCAGTATTTT
CASSLVAASSTDTQYF
>15|TRBV28|.|few|TRBJ1-5
TGTGCCAGCAGCTCCAAGTTGGAGGAGGGTCAGCCCCAGCATTTT
CASSSKLEEGQPQHF
>14|TRBV5-5|TRBD2|.|TRBJ2-1
TGTGCCAGCAGCTGGGCGGGAGACTACAATGAGCAGTTCTTC
CASSWAGDYNEQFF
>14|TRBV5-1|.|.|TRBJ1-1
TGCGCCAGCAGCGACTTTAGGGAGAACACTGAAGCTTTCTTT
CASSDFRENTEAFF
>16|TRBV10-3|.|many|TRBJ2-6
TGTGCCATCAGTGAGTCTATTGGGCCTGGGGCCAACGTCCTGACTTTC
CAISESIGPGANVLTF
>14|TRBV7-9|.|many|TRBJ2-3
TGTGCCAGCAGCGCCCCCCCTAGCAAAGATACGCAGTATTTT
CASSAPPSKDTQYF
>12|TRBV29-1|.|few|TRBJ2-1
TGCAGCGTTGGTTTCGTGGCAGGGCGGGTAGGCTTC
CSVGFVAGRVGF
>11|TRBV5-1|.|.|TRBJ2-1
TGCGCCAGCAGCTTAGCCTATGAGCAGTTCTTC
CASSLAYEQFF
>16|TRBV6-1|.|.|TRBJ1-5
TGTGCCAGCAGTCTCTCCGGGACGGTTAGCAATCAGCCCCAGCATTTT
CASSLSGTVSNQPQHF
>13|TRBV12-3/TRBV12-4|.|.|TRBJ1-2
TGTGCCAGCAATCGACAGACTATCTATGGCTACACCTTC
CASNRQTIYGYTF
>16|TRBV11-1|.|.|TRBJ1-1
TGTGCCAGCAGCTTAGGTGGTACAGGAGTGAACACTGAAGCTTTCTTT
CASSLGGTGVNTEAFF
>13|TRBV27|.|large|TRBJ2-1
TGTGCCACCTTTACACTGAGCTACAATGAGCAGTTCTTC
CATFTLSYNEQFF
>14|TRBV27|.|many|TRBJ2-7
TGTGCCAGCAGTAGCCAGGACGTGAACTACGAGCAGTACTTC
CASSSQDVNYEQYF
>16|TRBV12-3/TRBV12-4|TRBD2|many|TRBJ2-1
TGTGCCAGCAGTTTATTCTCGGGACTAGCGGGAGTTGAGCAGTTCTTC
CASSLFSGLAGVEQFF
>18|TRBV4-1|TRBD1|.|TRBJ2-5
TGCGCCAGCAGCCATGCAACCACCGGGACAGGATTCCAAGAGACCCAGTACTTC
CASSHATTGTGFQETQYF
>15|TRBV6-2/TRBV6-3|TRBD1|.|TRBJ2-1
TGTGCCAGCAGTTACTCTCTCACAGGGGACAATGAGCAGTTCTTC
CASSYSLTGDNEQFF
>15|TRBV12-3/TRBV12-4|TRBD2|few|TRBJ2-7
TGTGCCAGCAGTTACACCGGGACTAGCCTCATCGAGCAGTACTTC
CASSYTGTSLIEQYF
>15|TRBV2|.|many|TRBJ1-3
TGTGCCAGCAGGGAACCCGCCAGTACTGGAAACACCATATATTTT
CASREPASTGNTIYF
>15|TRBV28|TRBD2|many|TRBJ2-1
TGTGCCAGCAGTTTATGGGGCTCTAGCGGAGGCGAGCAGTTCTTC
CASSLWGSSGGEQFF
>16|TRBV15|TRBD1|.|TRBJ1-2
TGTGCCACCAGCAGACCAGGAAGCACAGGGGGACATGGCTACACCTTC
CATSRPGSTGGHGYTF
>14|TRBV7-3|.|.|TRBJ2-3
TGTGCCAGCAGCTTGACGGGGGCGAGAGATACGCAGTATTTT
CASSLTGARDTQYF
>14|TRBV5-1|TRBD1|many|TRBJ1-6
TGCGCCAGCAGCCCAGGGACAGGGGACTTACCCCTCCACTTT
CASSPGTGDLPLHF
>13|TRBV10-3|TRBD2|few|TRBJ2-1
TGTGCCATTGGGACTAGGAATGACAATGAGCAGTTCTTC
CAIGTRNDNEQFF
>14|TRBV20-1|TRBD2|many|TRBJ2-7
TGCAGTGCTAGATCGGGACTAGCGGTCTACGAGCAGTACTTC
CSARSGLAVYEQYF
>14|TRBV6-5|TRBD2|.|TRBJ2-1
TGTGCCAGCAGTTTACAGCGGGAGTTCAATGAGCAGTTCTTC
CASSLQREFNEQFF
>13|TRBV6-4|.|few|TRBJ1-1
TGTGCCAGCAGTCAGGAAGATAACACTGAAGCTTTCTTT
CASSQEDNTEAFF
>15|TRBV4-1|TRBD2|many|TRBJ2-7
TGCGCCAGCAGCGAACATAGCGGGAAAATCTACGAGCAGTACTTC
CASSEHSGKIYEQYF
>15|TRBV9|TRBD2|medium-sized|TRBJ2-1
TGTGCCAGCAGCGTAGCTAGCGGGAGTGGGTATGAGCAGTTCTTC
CASSVASGSGYEQFF
>14|TRBV20-1|TRBD2|few|TRBJ2-7
TGCAGTGCCCGGCTAGCGGGAGGCCCCTACGAGCAGTACTTC
CSARLAGGPYEQYF
>20|TRBV24-1|.|.|TRBJ2-2
TGTGCCACCATTCACTCCCATTATGACGGCGGTCACGCGGGGACCGGGGAGCTGTTTTTT
CATIHSHYDGGHAGTGELFF
>15|TRBV12-3/TRBV12-4|.|many|TRBJ2-1
TGTGCCAGCAGACGCGACGGAGGCTACTACAATGAGCAGTTCTTC
CASRRDGGYYNEQFF
>16|TRBV7-2|TRBD2|few|TRBJ2-1
TGTGCCAGCAGCTTAAACTTAGGTCTAGCGGGAGATGAGCAGTTCTTC
CASSLNLGLAGDEQFF
>15|TRBV6-2/TRBV6-3|.|.|TRBJ1-1
TGTGCCAGCAGAGAAATAGGCAGTCTGAACACTGAAGCTTTCTTT
CASREIGSLNTEAFF
>14|TRBV10-3|.|few|TRBJ2-2
TGTGCCATCAGTGAGTCAGGAGCCACCGGGGAGCTGTTTTTT
CAISESGATGELFF
>15|TRBV18|.|many|TRBJ2-2
TGTGCCAGCTCACCCGAACAGGACGGTAGCGGGGAGCTGTTTTTT
CASSPEQDGSGELFF
>14|TRBV12-5|TRBD2|.|TRBJ2-7
TGTGCTAGTGGCCCCCCAGCGGGAGCGTACGAGCAGTACTTC
CASGPPAGAYEQYF
>16|TRBV20-1|.|many|TRBJ2-7
TGCAGTGCTAAGCCCCTCAGGAGCGGCGGTTCCTACGAGCAGTACTTC
CSAKPLRSGGSYEQYF